Given below is one TCR beta chain in context. The antigen is undetermined. Blood specimens came from baseline, cycle 4 day 1, and cycle 7 day 1. Only in-frame clones appear in the TCRdb table, and some are missing; sequencing was by immunoSEQ multiplex PCR. The profile covers tens of thousands of clones, with 80% to 90% appearing a single time and 0.85% to 0.95% taken by the ten largest. This record belongs to a study of OX40 agonist ivuxolimab in advanced cancers. Background on the study: Patients receiving dose escalation had hepatocellular carcinoma, melanoma, renal cell or head and neck cancer. Regarding the study as a whole: There were, on average, more expanded clones in CD8+ T cells than in CD4+. Partial responders treated at 0.1-3.0 mg/kg exhibited clonal expansion among the lowest measured.

The input for sequencing was CD4+ or CD8+ T cells sorted from blood, taken in a trial of the OX40 agonist ivuxolimab. This TCR was sampled from an adult with an advanced solid tumor such as melanoma, head and neck, liver or kidney cancer.

CDR3 DNA sequence: TGTGCCAGCAGCCAACGGGGGGGTCTCTATACGCAGTATTTT. It specifies CASSQRGGLYTQYF. The chain employs TRBV5-6 and TRBJ2-3; 8 nucleotides match TRBD2. Germline CDR1 and CDR2: SGHDT and YYEEEE. This CDR3 is 14 amino acids long. Trimming took 4 bases from V and 7 from J; bases not matched to a gene: 8.